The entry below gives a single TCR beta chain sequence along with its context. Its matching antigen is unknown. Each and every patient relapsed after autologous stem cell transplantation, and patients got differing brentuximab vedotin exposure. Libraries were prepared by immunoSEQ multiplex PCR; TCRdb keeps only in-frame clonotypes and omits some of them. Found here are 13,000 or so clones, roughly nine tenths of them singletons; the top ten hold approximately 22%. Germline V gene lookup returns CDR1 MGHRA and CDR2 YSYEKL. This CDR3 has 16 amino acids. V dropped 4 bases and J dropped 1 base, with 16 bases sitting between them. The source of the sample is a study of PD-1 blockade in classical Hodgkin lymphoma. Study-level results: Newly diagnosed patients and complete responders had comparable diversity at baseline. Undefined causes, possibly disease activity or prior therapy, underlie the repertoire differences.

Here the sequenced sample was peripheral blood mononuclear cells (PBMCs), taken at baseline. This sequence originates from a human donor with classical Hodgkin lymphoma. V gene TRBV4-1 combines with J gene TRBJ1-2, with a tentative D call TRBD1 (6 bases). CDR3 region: CASSPLGQQINYGYTF. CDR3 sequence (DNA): TGCGCCAGCAGCCCCCTTGGACAGCAGATTAACTATGGCTACACCTTC.